The clone carrying this TCR beta chain was detected once. Its cognate antigen is unknown. Profiles of TCR beta VDJ and CDR3 were generated from a genomic DNA template. One entry per CDR3 protein, called by TCRdb with MiXCR from the reads. The sample has 150,000 to 200,000 distinct CDR3 sequences; around 48% are singletons. Patients selected for sequencing had displayed CD8+CD57+ cell expansion by flow cytometry. The entry originates in a study of CD8+CD57+ T cells in acquired aplastic anemia. The CDR3 has 16 residues. Trimming took 4 bases from V and 9 from J; bases not matched to a gene: 14. Looked up from germline, CDR1 is SGHVS and CDR2 is FNYEAQ. Study results and caveats: Significance was not reached for CD8+ Simpson's diversity between patients and controls.

The chain is built from TRBV7-6 and TRBJ2-1, with 8 bases matching TRBD1. The sequence came from a human donor with aplastic anemia. Sequencing input: sorted CD4+, CD8+, or CD8+CD57+ T cells (not recorded which) from PBMCs. Written as DNA, the CDR3 is TGTGCCAGCAGCTCTCGGACAGGGTCGGTCCCAATTGAGCAGTTCTTC. Residues: CASSSRTGSVPIEQFF.